A single sample is the source of the 27 T cell receptor beta chains below, sequenced in a study of shared clonotypes between healthy human individuals. Method: immunoSEQ multiplex PCR; TCRdb's copy keeps in-frame clones and lacks some. The sample carries around 580,000 clones, 95% to 98% recorded once. Naive CD8 cells, CD45RO-negative and positively selected for CCR7, excluded terminally differentiated effector memory CD45RA+ cells. Sequenced input: naive CD8+ T cells sorted from blood. The receptor set was obtained from a man between 25 and 39 years old in good health.

The chain combines TRBV7-8 with TRBJ2-7, with D maybe TRBD2 (5 bases). The germline V gene encodes CDR1 SGHVS and CDR2 FQNEAQ. Between the trimmed V and J ends, which lost 3 bases and 3 bases, there was a span of 12 bases. The CDR3 contains 14 residues. CDR3 sequence (DNA): TGTGCCAGCAGCTTCTACGGGATTGACTACGAGCAGTACTTC. The encoded protein is CASSFYGIDYEQYF. Full variable domain (missing parts from reference TRBV7-8 and TRBJ2-7): GAGVSQSPRYKVAKRGQDVALRCDPISGHVSLFWYQQALGQGPEFLTYFQNEAQLDKSGLPSDRFFAERPEGSVSTLKIQRTQQEDSAVYLCASSFYGIDYEQYFGPGTRLTVT.

The chain has TRBV14 and TRBJ2-3, with TRBD2 matching 10 bases. After removal of 0 bases from V and 7 bases from J, the junction contained 13 bases not matched to a gene. CDR3 length: 18 residues. CDR1 is SGHDN, CDR2 FVKESK, per germline. The CDR3 region is CASSQDIPSGRRTNTQYF. For the CDR3, the DNA is TGTGCCAGCAGCCAAGATATCCCTAGCGGGAGAAGGACAAATACGCAGTATTTT.

The rearrangement joins TRBV19 to TRBJ2-2; D gene uncertain. This CDR3 region has 17 residues. V shed 2 bases and J shed 5 bases, with 18 bases lying between them. The germline V gene has CDR1 LNHDA and CDR2 SQIVND (reference sequence). The CDR3 region is CASSISAVTHSTGELFF. Here the CDR3 DNA reads TGTGCCAGTAGTATATCGGCGGTCACCCATTCAACCGGGGAGCTGTTTTTT.

The chain employs TRBV12-5 and TRBJ2-2; the match to TRBD1 covers 10 bases. The V gene's germline CDR1 is LGHNT and CDR2 FRNRAP. The trim removed 1 base at V and 6 bases at J, leaving 14 bases unmatched. CDR3 length equals 19 residues. CDR3: CASGLAGTGDRVMSGELFF. CDR3 DNA: TGTGCTAGTGGTTTGGCCGGGACAGGGGATCGAGTCATGTCCGGGGAGCTGTTTTTT.

This CDR3 reads CASSNLGTSYNEQFF. As DNA, the CDR3 is TGTGCCAGCAGCAACCTGGGGACCTCCTACAATGAGCAGTTCTTC. The chain is built from TRBV9 and TRBJ2-1; perhaps D is TRBD1 or TRBD2 (5 bases each). Deletions cut 4 bases from V and 0 bases from J, with 11 bases between. Germline V CDR1 and CDR2: SGDLS, YYNGEE. This CDR3 has 15 amino acids.

The chain has TRBV6-6 and TRBJ1-2; 10 bases align to TRBD1. After removal of 4 bases from V and 8 bases from J, the junction contained 10 bases not matched to a gene. In germline, CDR1 is MNHNY, CDR2 SVGAGI (reference sequence). The CDR3 loop spans 15 amino acids. In DNA form, the CDR3 reads TGTGCCAGCAGTTCTCGCGACAGGGGGCATCGGGGCTACACCTTC. This gives the protein CASSSRDRGHRGYTF.

The count of this clone is one. The chain is built from TRBV27 and TRBJ1-2; 8 bases align to TRBD1. In germline, CDR1 is MNHEY, CDR2 SMNVEV (reference sequence). CDR3 length equals 14 residues. V was pared by 4 bases and J by 8 bases, with 9 bases of the junction left unmatched. CDR3 bases: TGTGCCAGCAGTTCAATGGACAGGGAAGGAGGCTACACCTTC. It translates to CASSSMDREGGYTF.

V is TRBV4-1 and J is TRBJ1-2; 9 nucleotides agree with TRBD1. Germline V gives CDR1 MGHRA, CDR2 YSYEKL. The CDR3 extends over 15 amino acids. J gave up 4 bases and V 3 bases, and 6 bases lay outside the gene matches. The CDR3 region is CASSHPGQGAYGYTF. The CDR3 nucleotides read TGCGCCAGCAGCCACCCGGGACAGGGTGCCTATGGCTACACCTTC.

The rearrangement links TRBV4-1 to TRBJ1-1; possible D gene TRBD1, 6 bases. The length of the CDR3 is 19 residues. Germline assignment: CDR1 MGHRA and CDR2 YSYEKL. The V end lost 0 bases, the J end lost 0 bases, and 20 bases lay between the germline ends. The CDR3 nucleotides read TGCGCCAGCAGCCAAGATTGGGACACTCTCGCCGGGATGAACACTGAAGCTTTCTTT. Protein: CASSQDWDTLAGMNTEAFF.

The chain couples TRBV11-3 to TRBJ2-7; the match to TRBD1 covers 7 bases. V shed 5 bases and J 2 bases; nucleotides not matched to a gene: 6. This CDR3 is 14 amino acids long. The germline V gene has CDR1 SGHNT and CDR2 YENEEA. For the CDR3, the DNA is TGTGCCAGCAGCCTCCGGGACAGTCCCTACGAGCAGTACTTC. Amino acid sequence: CASSLRDSPYEQYF.

The rearrangement joins TRBV7-8 to TRBJ2-3; D call uncertain. Trimming cost V 1 base and J 4 bases, with 9 bases left between them. Germline V gene lookup returns CDR1 SGHVS and CDR2 FQNEAQ. The CDR3 runs to 14 residues. The CDR3 DNA reads TGTGCCAGCAGCTTAGTCGGTAGTGCAGATACGCAGTATTTT. As protein: CASSLVGSADTQYF.

The chain recombines TRBV19 with TRBJ2-7, with D perhaps matching TRBD1 (6 bases). CDR3 size: 14 residues. V lost 2 bases to trimming and J lost 4 bases, with 12 bases between them. Per the germline V gene, CDR1 is LNHDA and CDR2 is SQIVND (reference sequence). For the CDR3, the DNA is TGTGCCAGTAGTATAACAGGGATGACATACGAGCAGTACTTC. Translation gives CASSITGMTYEQYF. Together with reference TRBV19 and TRBJ2-7, the CDR3 gives the full variable domain: DGGITQSPKYLFRKEGQNVTLSCEQNLNHDAMYWYRQDPGQGLRLIYYSQIVNDFQKGDIAEGYSVSREKKESFPLTVTSAQKNPTAFYLCASSITGMTYEQYFGPGTRLTVT.

Notes on this clone: Other nucleotide sequences from this sample produce the same CDR3. V and J are TRBV30 and TRBJ1-1; 7 bases match TRBD1. Trimming at V came to 1 base and at J to 5 bases, leaving 4 bases not matched to a gene. CDR3 length: 13 residues. Germline-derived CDR1 and CDR2 are GTSNPN and SVGIG (reference sequence). CDR3 residues: CAWSGQGGTEAFF. The CDR3 DNA reads as TGTGCCTGGAGTGGACAGGGAGGGACTGAAGCTTTCTTT.

The rearrangement joins TRBV11-2 to TRBJ2-7, with D uncertain. V lost 5 bases and J lost 2, with 13 bases in between. Germline CDR1 is SGHAT and CDR2 is FQNNGV. This CDR3 is 14 amino acids long. This CDR3 reads CASSPRPPPYEQYF. The DNA of the CDR3 is TGTGCCAGCAGCCCTCGGCCGCCACCCTACGAGCAGTACTTC.

As concerns this clone: The same CDR3 arises from other DNA sequences in this sample as well. This chain uses TRBV9 with TRBJ2-7; D is uncertain. The CDR3 length is 11 residues. Germline V gene lookup returns CDR1 SGDLS and CDR2 YYNGEE. The V end was cut by 3 bases, the J end by 3 bases, with 4 bases between. The CDR3 reads CASSAGYEQYF. The CDR3 region has the DNA TGTGCCAGCAGCGCAGGCTACGAGCAGTACTTC.

The rearrangement joins TRBV27 to TRBJ2-1; 11 bases are shared with TRBD2. V trimming: 4 bases; J trimming: 12 bases; junction bases outside the gene matches: 11. This CDR3 is 15 amino acids long. CDR1 and CDR2 from the germline V gene are MNHEY and SMNVEV (reference sequence). CDR3 in amino acids: CASSSGTSGTMTQFF. CDR3 sequence (DNA): TGTGCCAGCAGTTCCGGGACTAGCGGTACAATGACGCAGTTCTTC.

The chain uses TRBV19 and TRBJ2-1, with 7 positions matching TRBD1. The CDR3 totals 15 residues. Looked up from germline, CDR1 is LNHDA and CDR2 is SQIVND (reference sequence). With 4 bases clipped from V and 6 bases from J, the junction kept 9 bases outside the gene matches. CDR3 loop: CASSTATYRGNEQFF. The CDR3 DNA reads as TGTGCCAGTAGTACGGCGACTTACAGGGGCAATGAGCAGTTCTTC. Drawing the rest from reference TRBV19 and TRBJ2-1, the complete variable domain is DGGITQSPKYLFRKEGQNVTLSCEQNLNHDAMYWYRQDPGQGLRLIYYSQIVNDFQKGDIAEGYSVSREKKESFPLTVTSAQKNPTAFYLCASSTATYRGNEQFFGPGTRLTVL.

The V gene is TRBV5-1, the J gene TRBJ1-1; possible D gene TRBD1, 6 bases. The germline V and J ends were trimmed by 0 bases and 1 base, with 13 bases remaining between them. This CDR3 has 16 amino acids. The germline V gene encodes CDR1 SGHRS and CDR2 YFSETQ. CDR3 DNA: TGCGCCAGCAGCTTGGAACCCGGGACAAAGAACACTGAAGCTTTCTTT. It codes for CASSLEPGTKNTEAFF.

This sequence joins TRBV7-2 and TRBJ2-1; 7 bases are shared with TRBD1. The V segment lost 5 bases and the J segment 4 bases; nucleotides outside the gene matches: 8. Germline assignment: CDR1 SGHTA and CDR2 FQGNSA. The CDR3 loop spans 15 amino acids. In DNA, the CDR3 is TGTGCCAGCAGCCCATCAGGGGGATCATACAATGAGCAGTTCTTC. This encodes CASSPSGGSYNEQFF.

This rearrangement joins TRBV27 to TRBJ2-1; 7 bases map to TRBD1. This CDR3 comprises 15 residues. From germline, CDR1 is MNHEY and CDR2 SMNVEV (reference sequence). V shed 9 bases, J shed 6 bases, and the junction held 14 bases outside the gene matches. The CDR3 DNA is TGTGCCAGTCTCCCCCGGGACAGCCGATTCAATGAGCAGTTCTTC. Translating it yields CASLPRDSRFNEQFF.

About this clone itself: One junction end does not reproduce the germline sequence, and a read error may be involved. The V call is TRBV7-2, the J call TRBJ2-3; a weak D match, TRBD2 (5 bases). This CDR3 has 13 residues. The germline V gene has CDR1 SGHTA and CDR2 FQGNSA. CDR3 nucleotide sequence: TGTGCCAGCAGCTTAGTAGGAACGGACTGGCGACTTTTT. This codes for CASSLVGTDWRLF.

Here the CDR3 reads CASHPRTSGRTDTQYF. CDR3 bases: TGTGCCAGCCACCCGCGGACTAGCGGCCGCACAGATACGCAGTATTTT. The chain combines TRBV7-9 with TRBJ2-3; 10 positions match TRBD2. V lost 8 bases and J lost 1; bases outside the gene matches: 9. This CDR3 has 16 residues. CDR1 is SEHNR and CDR2 is FQNEAQ in the germline V gene (reference sequence).

The chain has TRBV19 and TRBJ1-2; no clear D gene. Trimming took 7 bases from V and 4 from J, leaving 22 bases between them. The CDR3 has 16 residues. Germline assignment: CDR1 LNHDA and CDR2 SQIVND (reference sequence). The CDR3 loop is CASTRLFKAHTYGYTF. CDR3 nucleotides: TGTGCCAGTACCCGCCTCTTTAAGGCCCACACCTATGGCTACACCTTC.

The rearrangement joins TRBV7-9 to TRBJ2-5; 12 bases line up with TRBD2. The V and J ends lost 0 bases and 4 bases, in that order; junction bases with no gene match: 6. The CDR3 is 17 amino acids. CDR1 SEHNR and CDR2 FQNEAQ come from the germline V gene (reference sequence). CDR3 DNA sequence: TGTGCCAGCAGCTTAGCCACGGGACTAGCGGGTCGAGAGACCCAGTACTTC. Protein sequence: CASSLATGLAGRETQYF.

This clone was observed a single time. The rearrangement uses TRBV27 and TRBJ1-5; possibly TRBD1 for D (5 bases). Germline lookup yields CDR1 MNHEY and CDR2 SMNVEV (reference sequence). V shed 5 bases and J shed 11 bases, with 22 bases lying between them. The CDR3 spans 15 residues. The CDR3 bases are TGTGCCAGCAGTCCTCCAGGGACCCCGGTAGGGACCCAGCATTTT. Encoded protein: CASSPPGTPVGTQHF.

This rearrangement joins TRBV19 to TRBJ2-7, with 7 positions matching TRBD1. With V trimmed by 5 bases and J by 1 base, 5 bases remained unmatched. The CDR3 has 14 amino acids. Germline loops: CDR1 LNHDA, CDR2 SQIVND (reference sequence). CDR3 sequence: CASSLTGRSYEQYF. For the CDR3, the DNA is TGTGCCAGTAGTCTGACAGGGCGATCCTACGAGCAGTACTTC.

This chain links TRBV18 with TRBJ2-6; D might be TRBD1 (6 bases). Germline V gives CDR1 KGHSH, CDR2 LQKENI. Trimming took 6 bases from V and 0 from J, leaving 24 bases between them. The CDR3 sequence is 20 residues long. The CDR3: CASSPRTTGTYYSGANVLTF. The CDR3 DNA is TGTGCCAGCTCTCCCCGCACCACAGGGACCTACTACTCTGGGGCCAACGTCCTGACTTTC.